The rows below give T cell receptor beta chains drawn from one sample of a study of shared clonotypes between healthy human individuals. Sequenced by immunoSEQ multiplex PCR; TCRdb stores in-frame clones only, minus some. The sample lists roughly 700,000 clones, around 72% occurring once. Sequenced material: memory CD4+ T cells sorted from blood. The receptors come from a woman aged 30 to 39 in good health. CDR3s include the opening cysteine and the closing phenylalanine or tryptophan.

>TRBJ2-7|TRBV11-2
CASRDRDYEQYF
>TRBJ1-4|TRBV30
CAWSTGTGAEKLFF
>TRBJ1-2|TRBV19
CASSIGQGANYGYTF
>TRBJ1-2|TRBV25-1
CASSEDREESYTF
>TRBJ2-7|TRBV5-1
CASSQGDEQYF
>TRBJ1-1|TRBV6-5
CASTRDIDMNTEAFF
>TRBJ2-5|TRBV5-1
CASSRDSGWTQYF
>TRBJ2-7|TRBV23-1
CATLSQSLFVGQVPLYEQYF
>TRBJ1-5|TRBV4-2
CASSQDGGTGTGAAKTQHF
>TRBJ2-2|TRBV18
CASSPEGPRVNTGELFF
>TRBJ1-1|TRBV14
CASSQDRASGTGAWTEAFF
>TRBJ1-5|TRBV7-2
CASSPYGVIGGDGNQPQHF
>TRBJ2-3|TRBV28
CASSDRGTDTQYF
>TRBJ2-3|TRBV11-2
CASSPTSGSSTQYF
>TRBJ2-3|TRBV19
CASGLAVTDTQYF
>TRBJ2-7|TRBV28
CASTLSGHEQYF
>TRBJ2-7|TRBV27
CASSLGYRDYEQYF
>TRBJ1-2|TRBV28
CASSSVGYGYTF
>TRBJ2-2|TRBV5-1
CASSFTSGRAKSGELFF
>TRBJ2-5|TRBV2
CASTHRVGVRETQYF